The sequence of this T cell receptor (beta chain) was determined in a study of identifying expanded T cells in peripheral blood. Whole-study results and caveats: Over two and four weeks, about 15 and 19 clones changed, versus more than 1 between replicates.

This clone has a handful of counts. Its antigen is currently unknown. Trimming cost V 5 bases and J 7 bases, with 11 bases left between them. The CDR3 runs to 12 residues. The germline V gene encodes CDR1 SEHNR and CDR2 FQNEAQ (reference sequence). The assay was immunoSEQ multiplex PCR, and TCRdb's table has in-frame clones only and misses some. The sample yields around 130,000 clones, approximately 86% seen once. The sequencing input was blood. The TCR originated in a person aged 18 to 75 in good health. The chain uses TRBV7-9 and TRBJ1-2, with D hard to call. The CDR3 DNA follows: TGTGCCAGCAGCCCAGCGGGTTTTGGCTACACCTTC. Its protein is CASSPAGFGYTF.